This section outlines one T cell receptor beta chain sequence together with its context. In the same sample, other DNA sequences code for this CDR3. These data belong to a study of T cell changes during pregnancy in multiple sclerosis. This CDR3 region has 14 residues. With 0 bases removed from V and 2 bases from J, the gap between germline ends came to 6 bases. Germline lookup yields CDR1 SGDLS and CDR2 YYNGEE. Libraries were prepared by immunoSEQ multiplex PCR; TCRdb keeps only in-frame clonotypes and omits some of them. In the table there are approximately 61,000 clones, approximately 91% of which are singletons.

The gene calls are TRBV9 and TRBJ2-1; weak D call: TRBD1 (5 bases). Sample: peripheral blood, taken in the first trimester of pregnancy. This sequence originates from a female donor with multiple sclerosis, enrolled in a pregnancy study. This CDR3 is CASSVEGTYNEQFF. The CDR3 DNA reads as TGTGCCAGCAGCGTAGAGGGGACCTACAATGAGCAGTTCTTC.